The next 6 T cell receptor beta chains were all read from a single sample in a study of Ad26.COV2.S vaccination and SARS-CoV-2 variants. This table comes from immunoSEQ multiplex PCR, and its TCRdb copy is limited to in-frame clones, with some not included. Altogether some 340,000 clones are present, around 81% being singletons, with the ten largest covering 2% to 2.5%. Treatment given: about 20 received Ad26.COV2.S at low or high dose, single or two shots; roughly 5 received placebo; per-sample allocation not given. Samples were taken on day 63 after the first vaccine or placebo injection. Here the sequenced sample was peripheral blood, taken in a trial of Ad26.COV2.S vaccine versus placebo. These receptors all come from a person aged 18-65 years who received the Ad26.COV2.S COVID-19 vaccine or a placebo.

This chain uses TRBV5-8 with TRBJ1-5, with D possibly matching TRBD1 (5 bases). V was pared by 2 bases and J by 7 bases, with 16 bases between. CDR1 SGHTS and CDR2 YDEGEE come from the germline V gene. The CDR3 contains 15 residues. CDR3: CASSFGGSSGQPQHF. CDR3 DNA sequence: TGTGCCAGCAGCTTTGGGGGATCTAGCGGACAGCCCCAGCATTTT.

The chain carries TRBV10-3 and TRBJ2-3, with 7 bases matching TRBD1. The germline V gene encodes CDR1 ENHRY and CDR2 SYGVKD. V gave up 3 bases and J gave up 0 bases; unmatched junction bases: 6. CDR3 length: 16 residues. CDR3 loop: CAISERGPDSTDTQYF. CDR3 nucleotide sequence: TGTGCCATCAGTGAAAGGGGGCCTGATAGCACAGATACGCAGTATTTT.

CDR3: CASIRTGKDSPLHF. As DNA, the CDR3 is TGTGCCAGCATAAGGACAGGGAAAGATTCACCCCTCCACTTT. The chain uses TRBV6-5 and TRBJ1-6; 8 bases map to TRBD1. This CDR3 is built from 14 residues. V lost 7 bases to trimming and J lost 8 bases; unmatched junction nucleotides: 7. CDR1 MNHEY and CDR2 SVGAGI come from the germline V gene.

The CDR3, as DNA: TGTGCCAGCAGCCAACCGGACAGGAACACTGAAGCTTTCTTT. Translated, it gives CASSQPDRNTEAFF. The J gene is TRBJ1-1, the V gene TRBV5-5; TRBD1 might be the D (6 bases). Germline-derived CDR1 and CDR2 are SGHKS and YYEKEE (reference sequence). This CDR3 is built from 14 residues. Trimming left V 4 bases short and J 1 base short, with 11 bases between.

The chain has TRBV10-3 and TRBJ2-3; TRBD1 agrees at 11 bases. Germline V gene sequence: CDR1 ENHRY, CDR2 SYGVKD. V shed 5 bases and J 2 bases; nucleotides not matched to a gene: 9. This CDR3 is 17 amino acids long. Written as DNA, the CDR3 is TGTGCCATCAGTCCGGGACAGGGGGAATTCCCCACAGATACGCAGTATTTT. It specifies CAISPGQGEFPTDTQYF.

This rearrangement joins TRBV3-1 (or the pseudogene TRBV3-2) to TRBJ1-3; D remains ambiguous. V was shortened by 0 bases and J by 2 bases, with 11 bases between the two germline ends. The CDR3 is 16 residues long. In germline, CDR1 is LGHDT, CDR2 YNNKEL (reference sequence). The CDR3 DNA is TGTGCCAGCAGCCAAGAACCTCTGGCGACTGGAAACACCATATATTTT. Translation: CASSQEPLATGNTIYF.